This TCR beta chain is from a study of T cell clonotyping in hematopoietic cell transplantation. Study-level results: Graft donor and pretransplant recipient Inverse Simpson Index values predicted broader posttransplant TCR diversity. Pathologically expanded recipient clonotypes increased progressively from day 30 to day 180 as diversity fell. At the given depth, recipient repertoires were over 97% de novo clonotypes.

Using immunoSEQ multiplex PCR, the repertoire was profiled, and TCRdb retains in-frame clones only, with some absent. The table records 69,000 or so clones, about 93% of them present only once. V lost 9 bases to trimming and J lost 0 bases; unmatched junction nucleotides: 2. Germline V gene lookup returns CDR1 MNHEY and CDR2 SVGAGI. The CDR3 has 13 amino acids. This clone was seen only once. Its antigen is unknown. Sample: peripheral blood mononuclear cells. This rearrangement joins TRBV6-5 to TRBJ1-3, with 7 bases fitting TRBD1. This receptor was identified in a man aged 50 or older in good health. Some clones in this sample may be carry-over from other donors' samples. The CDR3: CASRDSSGNTIYF. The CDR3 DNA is TGTGCCAGTCGGGACAGCTCTGGAAACACCATATATTTT.